A selection of T cell receptor beta chains follows, all from one sample in a study of blood T cell repertoires in COVID-19. Clones were read by immunoSEQ multiplex PCR, and TCRdb kept only the in-frame ones, dropping some. The sample has under 200,000 clones, approximately 90% seen once. The source material was peripheral blood. These receptors were collected from a man younger than 30 with acute or convalescent COVID-19. CDR3s include the opening cysteine and the closing phenylalanine or tryptophan. The D gene is left open where the match is weak.

TRBV11-2	TRBJ2-7	TRBD2	CASSDDHSGSAYEQYF	TGTGCCAGCAGCGATGATCATAGCGGGAGTGCCTACGAGCAGTACTTC
TRBV5-8	TRBJ1-4	.	CASSLKSRGDEKLFF	TGTGCCAGCAGCTTGAAGTCCAGGGGTGACGAAAAACTGTTTTTT
TRBV5-6	TRBJ1-2	TRBD1	CASSQGQDYGYTF	TGTGCCAGCAGCCAAGGACAGGACTATGGCTACACCTTC
TRBV5-1	TRBJ2-2	.	CASSLVPEGNTGELFF	TGCGCCAGCAGCTTGGTCCCCGAGGGGAACACCGGGGAGCTGTTTTTT
TRBV9	TRBJ2-1	TRBD2	CASSPRLGSGSYEQFF	TGTGCCAGCAGCCCCCGGTTGGGAAGCGGGAGCTATGAGCAGTTCTTC
TRBV18	TRBJ1-2	.	CASSPLSGIGLGYTF	TGTGCCAGCTCACCACTATCAGGGATCGGGTTGGGCTACACCTTC
TRBV14	TRBJ1-3	.	CASSQDQGDTIYF	TGTGCCAGCAGCCAAGACCAAGGGGACACCATATATTTT
TRBV3-1/TRBV3-2	TRBJ1-1	.	CASSHSDRNTEAFF	TGTGCCAGCAGCCATTCTGACAGGAACACTGAAGCTTTCTTT
TRBV19	TRBJ2-7	.	CASSRSGSTYEQYF	TGTGCCAGTAGTAGGAGCGGGTCCACCTACGAGCAGTACTTC
TRBV9	TRBJ1-3	.	CASSVDGSSGNTIYF	TGTGCCAGCAGCGTAGACGGGAGCTCTGGAAACACCATATATTTT
TRBV25-1	TRBJ2-2	.	CASGRDTQRTGELFF	TGTGCCAGCGGCCGGGACACGCAACGGACCGGGGAGCTGTTTTTT
TRBV12-5	TRBJ1-2	.	CASGLVTKDILAGYGYTF	TGTGCTAGTGGTTTGGTAACGAAGGACATCTTAGCGGGCTATGGCTACACCTTC
TRBV7-8	TRBJ1-5	TRBD1	CASSLLAGTENQPQHF	TGTGCCAGCAGCCTCCTCGCCGGGACAGAAAATCAGCCCCAGCATTTT